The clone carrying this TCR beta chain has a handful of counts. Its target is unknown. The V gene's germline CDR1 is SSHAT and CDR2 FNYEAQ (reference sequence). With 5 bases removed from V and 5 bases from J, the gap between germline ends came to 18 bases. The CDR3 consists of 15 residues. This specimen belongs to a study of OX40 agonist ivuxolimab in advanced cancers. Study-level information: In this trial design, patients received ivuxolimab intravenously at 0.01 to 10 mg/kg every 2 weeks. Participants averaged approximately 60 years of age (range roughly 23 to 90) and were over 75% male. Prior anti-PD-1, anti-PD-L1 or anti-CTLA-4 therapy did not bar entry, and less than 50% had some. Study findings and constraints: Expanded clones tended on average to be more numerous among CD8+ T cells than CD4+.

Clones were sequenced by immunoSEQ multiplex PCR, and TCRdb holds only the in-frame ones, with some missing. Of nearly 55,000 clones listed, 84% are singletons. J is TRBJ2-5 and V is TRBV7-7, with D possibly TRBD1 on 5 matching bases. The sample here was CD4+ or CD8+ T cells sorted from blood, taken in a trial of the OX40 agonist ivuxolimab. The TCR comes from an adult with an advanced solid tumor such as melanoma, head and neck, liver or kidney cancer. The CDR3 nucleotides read TGTGCCAGCAGCCCCCTAAGTGGGGCTGGGGAGACCCAGTACTTC. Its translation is CASSPLSGAGETQYF.